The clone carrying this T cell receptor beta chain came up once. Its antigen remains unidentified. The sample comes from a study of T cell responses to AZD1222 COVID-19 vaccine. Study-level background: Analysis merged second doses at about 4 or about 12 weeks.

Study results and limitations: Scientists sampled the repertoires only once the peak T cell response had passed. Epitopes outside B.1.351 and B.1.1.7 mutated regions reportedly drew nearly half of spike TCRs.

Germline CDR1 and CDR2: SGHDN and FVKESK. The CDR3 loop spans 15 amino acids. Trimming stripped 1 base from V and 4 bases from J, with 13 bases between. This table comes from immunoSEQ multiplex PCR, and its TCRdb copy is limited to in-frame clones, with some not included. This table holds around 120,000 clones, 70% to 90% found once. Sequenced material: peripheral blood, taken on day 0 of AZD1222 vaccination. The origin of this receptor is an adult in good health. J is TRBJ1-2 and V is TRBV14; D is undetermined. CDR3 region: CASSQGLAAPYGYTF. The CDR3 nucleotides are TGTGCCAGCAGCCAAGGGTTGGCAGCACCCTATGGCTACACCTTC.